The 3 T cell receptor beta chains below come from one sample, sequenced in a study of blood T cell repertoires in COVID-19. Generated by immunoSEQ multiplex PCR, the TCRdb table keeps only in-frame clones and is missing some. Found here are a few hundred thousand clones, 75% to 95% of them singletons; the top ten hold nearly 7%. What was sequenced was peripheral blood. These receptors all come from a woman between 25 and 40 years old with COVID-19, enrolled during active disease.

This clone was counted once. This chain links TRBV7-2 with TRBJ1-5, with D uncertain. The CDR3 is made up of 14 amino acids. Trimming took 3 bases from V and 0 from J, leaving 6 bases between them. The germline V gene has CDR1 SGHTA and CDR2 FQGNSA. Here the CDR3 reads CASSLAGSNQPQHF. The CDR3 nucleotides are TGTGCCAGCAGCTTGGCAGGTAGCAATCAGCCCCAGCATTTT. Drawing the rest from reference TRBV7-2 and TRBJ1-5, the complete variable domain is GAGVSQSPSNKVTEKGKDVELRCDPISGHTALYWYRQSLGQGLEFLIYFQGNSAPDKSGLPSDRFSAERTGGSVSTLTIQRTQQEDSAVYLCASSLAGSNQPQHFGDGTRLSIL.

CDR3 sequence: CSVVGLAGGYEQYF. The DNA for the CDR3 is TGCAGCGTGGTCGGACTAGCGGGAGGCTACGAGCAGTACTTC. The chain links TRBV29-1 to TRBJ2-7, with 14 bases aligning to TRBD2. Germline trimming cut 6 bases from V and 3 bases from J; bases unmatched to any gene: 4. Germline V gives CDR1 SQVTM, CDR2 ANQGSEA. CDR3 length: 14 residues.

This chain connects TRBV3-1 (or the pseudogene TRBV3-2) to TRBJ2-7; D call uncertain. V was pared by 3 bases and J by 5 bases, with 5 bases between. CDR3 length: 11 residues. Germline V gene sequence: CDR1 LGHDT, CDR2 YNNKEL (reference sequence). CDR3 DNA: TGTGCCAGCAGCCACCTTGACGAGCAGTACTTC. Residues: CASSHLDEQYF.